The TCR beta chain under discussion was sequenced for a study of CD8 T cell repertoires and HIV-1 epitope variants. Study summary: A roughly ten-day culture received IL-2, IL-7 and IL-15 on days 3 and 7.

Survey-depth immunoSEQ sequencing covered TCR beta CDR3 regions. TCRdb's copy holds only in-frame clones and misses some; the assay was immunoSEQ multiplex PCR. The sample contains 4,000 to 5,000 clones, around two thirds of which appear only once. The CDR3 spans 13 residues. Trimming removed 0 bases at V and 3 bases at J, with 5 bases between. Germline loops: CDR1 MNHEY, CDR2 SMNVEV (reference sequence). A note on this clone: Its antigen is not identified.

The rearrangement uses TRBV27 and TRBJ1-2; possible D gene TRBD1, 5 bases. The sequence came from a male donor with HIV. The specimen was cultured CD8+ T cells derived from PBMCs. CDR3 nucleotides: TGTGCCAGCAGTTTATCAGGGGACTATGGCTACACCTTC. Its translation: CASSLSGDYGYTF.